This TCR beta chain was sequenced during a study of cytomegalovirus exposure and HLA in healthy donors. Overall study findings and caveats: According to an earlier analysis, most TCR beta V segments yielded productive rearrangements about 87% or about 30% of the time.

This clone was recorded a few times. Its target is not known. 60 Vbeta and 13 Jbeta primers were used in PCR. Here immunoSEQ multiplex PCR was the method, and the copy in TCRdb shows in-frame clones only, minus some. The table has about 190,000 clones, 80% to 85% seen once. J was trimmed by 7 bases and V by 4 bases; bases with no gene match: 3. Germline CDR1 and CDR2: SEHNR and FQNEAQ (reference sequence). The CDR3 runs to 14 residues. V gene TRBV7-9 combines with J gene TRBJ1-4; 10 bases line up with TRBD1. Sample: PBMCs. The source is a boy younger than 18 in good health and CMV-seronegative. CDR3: CASSSDRGGEKLFF. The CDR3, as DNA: TGTGCCAGCAGCTCGGACAGGGGGGGTGAAAAACTGTTTTTT.